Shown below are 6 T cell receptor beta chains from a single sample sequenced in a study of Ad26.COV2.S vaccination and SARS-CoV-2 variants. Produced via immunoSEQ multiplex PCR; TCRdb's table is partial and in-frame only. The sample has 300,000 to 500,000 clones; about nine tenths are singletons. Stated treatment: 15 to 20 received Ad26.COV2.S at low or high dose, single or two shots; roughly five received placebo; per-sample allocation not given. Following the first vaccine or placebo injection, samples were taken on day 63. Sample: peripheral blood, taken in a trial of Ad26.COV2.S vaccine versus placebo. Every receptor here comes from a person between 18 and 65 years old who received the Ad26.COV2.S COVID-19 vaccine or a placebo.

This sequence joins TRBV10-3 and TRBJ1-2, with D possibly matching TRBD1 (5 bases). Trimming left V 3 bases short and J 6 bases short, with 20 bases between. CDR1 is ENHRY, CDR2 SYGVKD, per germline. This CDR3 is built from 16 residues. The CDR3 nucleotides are TGTGCCATCAGTGACCCCCCCTGGTTGGACAACCATGGCTACACCTTC. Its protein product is CAISDPPWLDNHGYTF.

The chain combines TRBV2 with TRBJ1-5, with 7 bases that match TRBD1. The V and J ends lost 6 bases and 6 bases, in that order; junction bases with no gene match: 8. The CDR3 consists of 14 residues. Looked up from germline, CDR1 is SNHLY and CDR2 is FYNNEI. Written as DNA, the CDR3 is TGTGCCAGCAGAGGAGGGACAGATGGTCAGCCCCAGCATTTT. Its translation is CASRGGTDGQPQHF.

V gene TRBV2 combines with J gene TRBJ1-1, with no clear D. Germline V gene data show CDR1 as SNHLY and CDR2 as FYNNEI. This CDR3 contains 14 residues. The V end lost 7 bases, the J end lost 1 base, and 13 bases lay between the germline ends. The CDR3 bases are TGTGCCAGCATCCCGGACGTTGGGAACACTGAAGCTTTCTTT. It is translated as CASIPDVGNTEAFF.

CDR3 in amino acids: CASSRISDTQYF. The CDR3 DNA reads as TGTGCCAGCAGCCGCATTTCTGATACGCAGTATTTT. J is TRBJ2-3 and V is TRBV12-3 or TRBV12-4; D not certain. This CDR3 is built from 12 residues. The germline V and J ends were trimmed by 6 bases and 6 bases, with 10 bases remaining between them.

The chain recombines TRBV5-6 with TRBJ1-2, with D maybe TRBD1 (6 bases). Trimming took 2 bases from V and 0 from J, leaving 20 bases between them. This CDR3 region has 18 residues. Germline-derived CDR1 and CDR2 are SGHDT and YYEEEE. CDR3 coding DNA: TGTGCCAGCAGCTTATGGGGCGGGGGCTCAGAGCCTAACTATGGCTACACCTTC. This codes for CASSLWGGGSEPNYGYTF.

The CDR3 nucleotides read TGCGCCAGCAGCTTCCGGACAGGACGCTACGAGCAGTACTTC. Translation: CASSFRTGRYEQYF. This chain links TRBV5-1 with TRBJ2-7, with TRBD1 matching 7 bases. Germline assignment: CDR1 SGHRS and CDR2 YFSETQ. CDR3 length: 14 residues. V lost 2 bases, J lost 3 bases, and 5 bases stayed unmatched. Combining the CDR3 with reference TRBV5-1 and TRBJ2-7 gives the whole variable domain KAGVTQTPRYLIKTRGQQVTLSCSPISGHRSVSWYQQTPGQGLQFLFEYFSETQRNKGNFPGRFSGRQFSNSRSEMNVSTLELGDSALYLCASSFRTGRYEQYFGPGTRLTVT.